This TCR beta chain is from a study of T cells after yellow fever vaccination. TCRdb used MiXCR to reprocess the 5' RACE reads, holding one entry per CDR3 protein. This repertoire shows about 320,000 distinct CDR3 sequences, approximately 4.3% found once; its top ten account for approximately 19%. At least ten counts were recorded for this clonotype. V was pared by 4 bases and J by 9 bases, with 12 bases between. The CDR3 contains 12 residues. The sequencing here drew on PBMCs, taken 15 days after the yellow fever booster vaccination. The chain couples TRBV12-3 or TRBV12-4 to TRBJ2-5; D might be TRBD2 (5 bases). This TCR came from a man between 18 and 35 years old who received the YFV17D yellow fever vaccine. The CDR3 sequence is CASSSSPGAQYF. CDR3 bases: TGTGCCAGCAGTTCGAGCCCCGGGGCCCAGTACTTC.